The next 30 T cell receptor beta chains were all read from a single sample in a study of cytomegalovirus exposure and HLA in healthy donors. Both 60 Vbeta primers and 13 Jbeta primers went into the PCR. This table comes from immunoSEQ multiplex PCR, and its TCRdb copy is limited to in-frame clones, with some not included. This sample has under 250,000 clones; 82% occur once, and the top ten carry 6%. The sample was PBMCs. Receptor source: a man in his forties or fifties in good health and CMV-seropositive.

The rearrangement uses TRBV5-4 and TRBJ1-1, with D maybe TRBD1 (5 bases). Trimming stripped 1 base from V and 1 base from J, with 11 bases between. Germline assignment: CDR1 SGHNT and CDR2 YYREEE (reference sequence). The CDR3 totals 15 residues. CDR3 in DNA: TGTGCCAGCAGCTTGACAAGGGGCCCGAACACTGAAGCTTTCTTT. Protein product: CASSLTRGPNTEAFF.

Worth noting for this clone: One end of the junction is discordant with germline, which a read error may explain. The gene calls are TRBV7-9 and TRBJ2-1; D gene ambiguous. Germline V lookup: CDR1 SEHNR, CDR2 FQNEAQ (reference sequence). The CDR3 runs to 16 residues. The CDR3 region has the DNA TGTTCCAGCAGCTTCGCCAGATACGAAGTTGGCAATGAGCAGTTCTTC. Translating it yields CSSSFARYEVGNEQFF.

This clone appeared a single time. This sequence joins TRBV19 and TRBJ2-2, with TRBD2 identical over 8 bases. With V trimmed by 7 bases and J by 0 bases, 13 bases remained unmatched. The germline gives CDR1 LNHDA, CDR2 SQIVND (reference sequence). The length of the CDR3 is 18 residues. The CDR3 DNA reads TGTGCCAGTACCCGGCGGGGGGCCGATGACACGAACACCGGGGAGCTGTTTTTT. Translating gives CASTRRGADDTNTGELFF.

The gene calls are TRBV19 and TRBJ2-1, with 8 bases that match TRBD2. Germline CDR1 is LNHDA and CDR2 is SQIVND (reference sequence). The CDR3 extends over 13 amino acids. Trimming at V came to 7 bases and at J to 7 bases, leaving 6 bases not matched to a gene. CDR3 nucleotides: TGTGCCAGTACCTCGGCTAGCGGGAATGAGCAGTTCTTC. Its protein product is CASTSASGNEQFF.

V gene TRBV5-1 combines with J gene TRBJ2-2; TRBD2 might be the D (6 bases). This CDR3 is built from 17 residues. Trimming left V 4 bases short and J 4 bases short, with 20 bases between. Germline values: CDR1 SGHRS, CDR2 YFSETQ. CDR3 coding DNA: TGCGCCAGCAGCCCCTCCGGGTTACGGCGGGGCACCGGGGAGCTGTTTTTT. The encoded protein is CASSPSGLRRGTGELFF.

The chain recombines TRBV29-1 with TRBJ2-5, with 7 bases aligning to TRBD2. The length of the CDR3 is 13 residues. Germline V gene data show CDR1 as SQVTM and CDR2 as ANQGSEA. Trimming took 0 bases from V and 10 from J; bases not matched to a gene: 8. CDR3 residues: CSVEDDAGEVQYF. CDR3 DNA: TGCAGCGTTGAAGATGACGCGGGAGAGGTCCAGTACTTC.

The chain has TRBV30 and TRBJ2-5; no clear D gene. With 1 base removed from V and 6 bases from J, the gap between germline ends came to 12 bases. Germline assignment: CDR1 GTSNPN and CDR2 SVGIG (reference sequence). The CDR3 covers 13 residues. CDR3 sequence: CAWSGQVLKTQYF. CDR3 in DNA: TGTGCCTGGAGTGGCCAGGTGTTAAAGACCCAGTACTTC.

CDR3 bases: TGTGCCAGCAGCCCTACAGGGTTGGGGAATGAGCAGTTCTTC. It translates to CASSPTGLGNEQFF. The chain combines TRBV7-3 with TRBJ2-1, with a weak D call TRBD1 (6 bases). Trimming stripped 5 bases from V and 7 bases from J, with 15 bases between. Germline V gene lookup returns CDR1 SGHTA and CDR2 FQGTGA. The CDR3 sequence is 14 residues long.

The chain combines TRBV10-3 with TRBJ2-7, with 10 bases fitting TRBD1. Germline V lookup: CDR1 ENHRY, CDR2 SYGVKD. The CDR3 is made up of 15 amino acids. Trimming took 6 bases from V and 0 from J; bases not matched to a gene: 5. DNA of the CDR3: TGTGCCATCAGGCCGGACAGGGGGAGCTCCTACGAGCAGTACTTC. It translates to CAIRPDRGSSYEQYF.

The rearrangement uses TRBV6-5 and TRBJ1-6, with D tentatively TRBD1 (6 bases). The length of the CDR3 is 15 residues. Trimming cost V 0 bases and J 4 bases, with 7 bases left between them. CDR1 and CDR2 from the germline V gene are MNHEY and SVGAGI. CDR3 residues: CASSYSGTYNSPLHF. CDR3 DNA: TGTGCCAGCAGTTACTCTGGGACATATAATTCACCCCTCCACTTT.

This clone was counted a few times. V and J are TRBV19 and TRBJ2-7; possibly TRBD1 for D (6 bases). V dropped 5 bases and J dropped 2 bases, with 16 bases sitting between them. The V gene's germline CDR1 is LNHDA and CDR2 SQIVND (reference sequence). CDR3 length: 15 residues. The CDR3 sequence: CASSGPGTYAYEQYF. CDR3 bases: TGTGCCAGTAGTGGCCCCGGGACATACGCCTACGAGCAGTACTTC.

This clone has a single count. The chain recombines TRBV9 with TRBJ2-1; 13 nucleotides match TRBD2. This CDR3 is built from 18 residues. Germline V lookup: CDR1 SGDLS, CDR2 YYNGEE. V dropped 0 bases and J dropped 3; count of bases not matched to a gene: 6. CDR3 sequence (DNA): TGTGCCAGCAGCGTAGGAGGGACTAGCGGGGCCCGCTACAATGAGCAGTTCTTC. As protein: CASSVGGTSGARYNEQFF.

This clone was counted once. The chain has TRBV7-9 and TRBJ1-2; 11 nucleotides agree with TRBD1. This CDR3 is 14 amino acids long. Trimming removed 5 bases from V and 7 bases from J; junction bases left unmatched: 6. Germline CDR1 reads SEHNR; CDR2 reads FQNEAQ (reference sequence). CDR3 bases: TGTGCCAGCAGCCTCCGGGACAGGGGGGCTGGCTACACCTTC. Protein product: CASSLRDRGAGYTF.

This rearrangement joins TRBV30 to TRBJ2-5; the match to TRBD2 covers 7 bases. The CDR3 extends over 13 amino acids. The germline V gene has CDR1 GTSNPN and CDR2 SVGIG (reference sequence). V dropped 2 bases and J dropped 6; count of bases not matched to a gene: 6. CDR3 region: CAWSSGAEKTQYF. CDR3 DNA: TGTGCCTGGAGTAGCGGGGCCGAGAAGACCCAGTACTTC. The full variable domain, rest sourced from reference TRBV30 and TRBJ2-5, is SQTIHQWPATLVQPVGSPLSLECTVEGTSNPNLYWYRQAAGRGLQLLFYSVGIGQISSEVPQNLSASRPQDRQFILSSKKLLLSDSGFYLCAWSSGAEKTQYFGPGTRLLVL.

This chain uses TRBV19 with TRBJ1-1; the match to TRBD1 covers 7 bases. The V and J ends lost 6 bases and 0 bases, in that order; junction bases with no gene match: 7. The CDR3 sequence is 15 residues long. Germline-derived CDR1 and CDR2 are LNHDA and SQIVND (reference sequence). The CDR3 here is CASRLPGQMNTEAFF. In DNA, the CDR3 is TGTGCCAGTAGACTTCCGGGACAGATGAACACTGAAGCTTTCTTT.

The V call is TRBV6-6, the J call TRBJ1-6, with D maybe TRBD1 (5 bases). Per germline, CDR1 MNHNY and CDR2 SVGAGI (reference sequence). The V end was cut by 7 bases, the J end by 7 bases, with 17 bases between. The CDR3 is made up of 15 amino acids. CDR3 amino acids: CASTLSGIRNSPLHF. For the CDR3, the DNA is TGTGCCAGCACTCTGTCAGGGATTCGGAATTCACCCCTCCACTTT.

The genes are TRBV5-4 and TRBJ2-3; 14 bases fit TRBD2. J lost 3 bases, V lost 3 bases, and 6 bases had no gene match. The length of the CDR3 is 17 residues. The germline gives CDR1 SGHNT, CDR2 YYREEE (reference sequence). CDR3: CASSSMTSGRGTDTQYF. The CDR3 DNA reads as TGTGCCAGCAGCTCCATGACTAGCGGGAGGGGAACAGATACGCAGTATTTT.

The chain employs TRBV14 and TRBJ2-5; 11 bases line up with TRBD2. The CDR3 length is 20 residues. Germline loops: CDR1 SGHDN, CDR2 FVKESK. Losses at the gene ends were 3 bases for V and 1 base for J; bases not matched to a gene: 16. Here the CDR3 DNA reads TGTGCCAGCAGCCAGCACCTACAAGGACTAGCGGGCATCCTCCAAGAGACCCAGTACTTC. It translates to CASSQHLQGLAGILQETQYF.

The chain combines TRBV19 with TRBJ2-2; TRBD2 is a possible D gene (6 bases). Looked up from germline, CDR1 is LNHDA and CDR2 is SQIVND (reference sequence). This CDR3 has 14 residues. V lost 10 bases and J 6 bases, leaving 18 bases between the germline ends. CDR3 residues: CATNQGRGSGELFF. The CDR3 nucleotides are TGTGCCACCAATCAAGGGCGGGGTTCCGGGGAGCTGTTTTTT. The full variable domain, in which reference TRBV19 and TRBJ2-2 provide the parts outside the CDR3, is DGGITQSPKYLFRKEGQNVTLSCEQNLNHDAMYWYRQDPGQGLRLIYYSQIVNDFQKGDIAEGYSVSREKKESFPLTVTSAQKNPTAFYLCATNQGRGSGELFFGEGSRLTVL.

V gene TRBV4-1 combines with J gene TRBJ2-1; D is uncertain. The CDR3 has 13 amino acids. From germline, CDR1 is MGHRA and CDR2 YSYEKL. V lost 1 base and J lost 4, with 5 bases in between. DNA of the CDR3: TGCGCCAGCAGCCAAGTGGCTTACAATGAGCAGTTCTTC. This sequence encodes CASSQVAYNEQFF.

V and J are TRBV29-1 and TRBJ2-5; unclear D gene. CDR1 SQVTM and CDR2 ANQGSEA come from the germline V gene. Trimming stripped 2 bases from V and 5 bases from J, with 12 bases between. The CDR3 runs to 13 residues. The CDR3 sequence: CSVERVARETQYF. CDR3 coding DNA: TGCAGCGTTGAACGGGTGGCCCGGGAGACCCAGTACTTC.

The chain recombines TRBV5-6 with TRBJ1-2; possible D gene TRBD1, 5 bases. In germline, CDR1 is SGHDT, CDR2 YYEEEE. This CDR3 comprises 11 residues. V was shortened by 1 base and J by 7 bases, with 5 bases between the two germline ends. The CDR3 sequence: CASSLQGGYTF. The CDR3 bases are TGTGCCAGCAGCTTGCAGGGTGGCTACACCTTC.

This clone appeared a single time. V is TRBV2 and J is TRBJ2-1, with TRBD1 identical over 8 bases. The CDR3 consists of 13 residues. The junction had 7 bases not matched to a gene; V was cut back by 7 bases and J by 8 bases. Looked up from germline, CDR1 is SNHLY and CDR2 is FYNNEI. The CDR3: CASNGQGRDEQFF. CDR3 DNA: TGTGCCAGCAACGGACAGGGACGGGATGAGCAGTTCTTC.

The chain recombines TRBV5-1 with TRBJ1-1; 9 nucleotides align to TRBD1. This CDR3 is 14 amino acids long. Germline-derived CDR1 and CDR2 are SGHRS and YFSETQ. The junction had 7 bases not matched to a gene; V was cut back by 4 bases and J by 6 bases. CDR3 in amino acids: CASSPGTGLAEAFF. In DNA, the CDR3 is TGCGCCAGCAGCCCCGGGACAGGGCTGGCTGAAGCTTTCTTT.

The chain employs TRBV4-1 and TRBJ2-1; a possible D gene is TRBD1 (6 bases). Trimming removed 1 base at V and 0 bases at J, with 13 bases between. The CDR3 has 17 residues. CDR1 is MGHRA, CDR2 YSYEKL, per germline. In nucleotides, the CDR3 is TGCGCCAGCAGCCAAGCCTCGGGACACTTCTCCTACAATGAGCAGTTCTTC. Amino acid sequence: CASSQASGHFSYNEQFF.

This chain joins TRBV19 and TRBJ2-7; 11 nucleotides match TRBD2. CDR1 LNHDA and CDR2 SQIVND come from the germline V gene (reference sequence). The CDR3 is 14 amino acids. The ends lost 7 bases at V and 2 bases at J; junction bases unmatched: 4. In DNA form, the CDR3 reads TGTGCCAGTACTCTAGCGGGAGGCACCTACGAGCAGTACGTC. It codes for CASTLAGGTYEQYV.

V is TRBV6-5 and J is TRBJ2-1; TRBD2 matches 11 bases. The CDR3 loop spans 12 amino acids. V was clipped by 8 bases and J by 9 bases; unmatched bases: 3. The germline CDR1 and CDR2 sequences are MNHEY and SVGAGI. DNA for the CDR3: TGTGCCAGCGTCGGGACTAGCGGTGAGCAGTTCTTC. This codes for CASVGTSGEQFF.

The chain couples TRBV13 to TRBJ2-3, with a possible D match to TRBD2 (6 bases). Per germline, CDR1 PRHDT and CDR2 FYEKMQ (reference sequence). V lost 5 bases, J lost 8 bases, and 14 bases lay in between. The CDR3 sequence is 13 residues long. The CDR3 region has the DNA TGTGCCAGCAGCGCCAGACTAGAGGCTACGCAGTATTTT. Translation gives CASSARLEATQYF.

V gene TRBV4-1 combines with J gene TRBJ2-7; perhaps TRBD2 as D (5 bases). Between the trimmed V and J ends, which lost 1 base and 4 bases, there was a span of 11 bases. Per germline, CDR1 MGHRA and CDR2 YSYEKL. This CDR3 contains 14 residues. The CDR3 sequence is CASSQGEEGYEQYF. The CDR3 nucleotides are TGCGCCAGCAGCCAAGGAGAAGAGGGATACGAGCAGTACTTC.

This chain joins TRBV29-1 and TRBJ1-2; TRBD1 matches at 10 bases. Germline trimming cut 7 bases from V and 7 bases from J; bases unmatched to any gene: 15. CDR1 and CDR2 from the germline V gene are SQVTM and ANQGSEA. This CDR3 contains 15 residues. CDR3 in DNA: TGCAGCGCTGGGAATTGGGGACAGGGGTCGATTGGCTACACCTTC. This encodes CSAGNWGQGSIGYTF.